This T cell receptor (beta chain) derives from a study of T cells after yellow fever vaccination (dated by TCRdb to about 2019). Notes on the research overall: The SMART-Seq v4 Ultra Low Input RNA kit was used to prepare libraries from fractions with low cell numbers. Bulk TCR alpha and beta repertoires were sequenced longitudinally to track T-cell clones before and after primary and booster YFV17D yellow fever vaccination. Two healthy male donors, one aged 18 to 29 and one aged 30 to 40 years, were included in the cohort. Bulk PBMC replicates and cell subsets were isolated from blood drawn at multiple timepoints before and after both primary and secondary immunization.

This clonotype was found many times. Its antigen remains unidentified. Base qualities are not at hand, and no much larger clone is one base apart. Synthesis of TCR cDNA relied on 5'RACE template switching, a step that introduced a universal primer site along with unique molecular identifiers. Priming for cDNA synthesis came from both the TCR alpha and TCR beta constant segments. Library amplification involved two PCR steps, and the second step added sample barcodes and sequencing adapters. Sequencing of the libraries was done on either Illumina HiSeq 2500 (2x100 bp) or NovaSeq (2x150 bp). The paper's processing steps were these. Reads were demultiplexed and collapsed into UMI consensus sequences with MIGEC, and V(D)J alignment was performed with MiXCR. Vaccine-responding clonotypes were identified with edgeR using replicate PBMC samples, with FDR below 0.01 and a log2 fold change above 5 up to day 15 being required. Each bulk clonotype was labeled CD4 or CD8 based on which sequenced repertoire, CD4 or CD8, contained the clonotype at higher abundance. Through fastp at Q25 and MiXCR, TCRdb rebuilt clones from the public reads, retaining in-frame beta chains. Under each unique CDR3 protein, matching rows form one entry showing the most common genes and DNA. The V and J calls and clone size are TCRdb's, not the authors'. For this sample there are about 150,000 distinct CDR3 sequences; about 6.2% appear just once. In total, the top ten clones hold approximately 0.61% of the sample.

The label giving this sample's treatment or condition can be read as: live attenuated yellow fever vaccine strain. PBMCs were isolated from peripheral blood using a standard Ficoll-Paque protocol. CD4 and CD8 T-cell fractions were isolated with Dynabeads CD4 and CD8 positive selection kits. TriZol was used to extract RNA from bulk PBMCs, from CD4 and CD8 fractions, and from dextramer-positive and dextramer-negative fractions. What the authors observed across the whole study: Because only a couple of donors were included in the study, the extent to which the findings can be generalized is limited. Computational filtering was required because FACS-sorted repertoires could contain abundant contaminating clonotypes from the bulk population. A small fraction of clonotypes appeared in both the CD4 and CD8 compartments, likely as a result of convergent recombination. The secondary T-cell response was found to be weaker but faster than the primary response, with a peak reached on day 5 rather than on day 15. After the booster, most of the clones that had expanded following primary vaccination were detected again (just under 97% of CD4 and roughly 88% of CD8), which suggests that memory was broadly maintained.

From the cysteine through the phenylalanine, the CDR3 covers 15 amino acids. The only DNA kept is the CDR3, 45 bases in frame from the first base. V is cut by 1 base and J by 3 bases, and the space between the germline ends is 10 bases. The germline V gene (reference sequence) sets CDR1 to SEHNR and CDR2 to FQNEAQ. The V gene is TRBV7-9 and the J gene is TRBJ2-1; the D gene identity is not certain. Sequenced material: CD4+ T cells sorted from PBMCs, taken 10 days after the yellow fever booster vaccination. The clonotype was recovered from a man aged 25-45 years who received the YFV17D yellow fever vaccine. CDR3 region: CASSLVLSNYNEQFF. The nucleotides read TGTGCCAGCAGCTTAGTTCTCAGTAACTACAATGAGCAGTTCTTC.